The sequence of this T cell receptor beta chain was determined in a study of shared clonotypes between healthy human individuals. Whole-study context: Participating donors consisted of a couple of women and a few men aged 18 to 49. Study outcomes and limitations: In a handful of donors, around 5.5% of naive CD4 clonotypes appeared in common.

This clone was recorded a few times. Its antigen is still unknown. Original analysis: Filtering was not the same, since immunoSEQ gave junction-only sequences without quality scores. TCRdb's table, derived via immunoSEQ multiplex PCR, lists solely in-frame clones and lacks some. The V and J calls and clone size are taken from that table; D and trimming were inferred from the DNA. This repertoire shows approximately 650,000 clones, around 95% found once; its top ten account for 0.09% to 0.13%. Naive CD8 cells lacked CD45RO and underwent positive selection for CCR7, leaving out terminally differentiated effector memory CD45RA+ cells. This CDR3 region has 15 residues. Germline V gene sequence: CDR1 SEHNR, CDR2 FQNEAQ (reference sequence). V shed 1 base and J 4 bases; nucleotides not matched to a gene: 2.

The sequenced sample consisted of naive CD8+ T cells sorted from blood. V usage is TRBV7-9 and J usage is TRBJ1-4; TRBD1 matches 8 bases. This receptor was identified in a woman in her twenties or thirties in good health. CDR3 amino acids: CASSLGRGLNEKLFF. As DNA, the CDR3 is TGTGCCAGCAGCTTAGGCAGGGGGCTTAATGAAAAACTGTTTTTT.